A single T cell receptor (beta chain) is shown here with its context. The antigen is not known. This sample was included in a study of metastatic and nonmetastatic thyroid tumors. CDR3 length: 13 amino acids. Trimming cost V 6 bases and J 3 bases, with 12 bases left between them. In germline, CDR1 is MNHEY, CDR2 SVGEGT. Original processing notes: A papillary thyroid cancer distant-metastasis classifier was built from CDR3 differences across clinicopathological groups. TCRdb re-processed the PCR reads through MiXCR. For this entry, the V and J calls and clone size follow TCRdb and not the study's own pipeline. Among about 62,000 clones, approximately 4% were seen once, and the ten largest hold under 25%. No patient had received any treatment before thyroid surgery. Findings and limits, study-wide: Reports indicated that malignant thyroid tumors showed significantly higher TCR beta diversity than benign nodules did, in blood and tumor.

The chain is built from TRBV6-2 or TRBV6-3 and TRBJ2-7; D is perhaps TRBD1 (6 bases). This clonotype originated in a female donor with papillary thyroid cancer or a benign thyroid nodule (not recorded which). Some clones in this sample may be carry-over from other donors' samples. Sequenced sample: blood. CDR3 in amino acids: CASRELDSYEQYF. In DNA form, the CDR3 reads TGTGCCAGCAGAGAACTGGACAGCTACGAGCAGTACTTC.